This T cell receptor (beta chain) was recorded in a study of identical twins. General study results and limits: Alpha sequences out of frame and shared by twins had excess low generation probability. With abundant cord blood beta clonotypes, insertions were fewer; memory repertoires showed no such pattern.

All donors comprised healthy Caucasians. The germline V and J ends were trimmed by 3 bases and 0 bases, with 11 bases remaining between them. Germline V gene lookup returns CDR1 SGHAT and CDR2 FQNNGV. The CDR3 spans 15 residues. This clonotype has ten or more counts. Its specificity is unknown. A single record per CDR3 protein comes from TCRdb applying MiXCR to the 5' RACE reads. Among 400,000 to 500,000 distinct CDR3 sequences, about 18% were seen once, and the ten largest hold approximately 12%. The genes are TRBV11-2 and TRBJ1-2; no clear D. Sequenced material: naive T cells sorted from blood. The clonotype was recovered from a man aged 45-65 years in good health. The CDR3 region is CASSLVQRANYGYTF. DNA of the CDR3: TGTGCCAGCAGCTTGGTTCAGCGAGCTAACTATGGCTACACCTTC.